The entry below describes one T cell receptor beta chain. These data belong to a study of technical replicates of blood from a few donors. Some clones are missing from TCRdb's copy, which holds only in-frame ones; the method was immunoSEQ multiplex PCR. The sample consists of approximately 100,000 clones, roughly 95% of them appearing once. The TCR originated in a human donor in good health. Sequenced: T cells isolated from PBMCs.

The CDR3 nucleotides read TGTGCCAGCAGCGGAGACAGGGGCCCGGGCTACACCTTC. Translating gives CASSGDRGPGYTF. The rearrangement uses TRBV5-6 and TRBJ1-2, with 8 nucleotides matching TRBD1. From germline, CDR1 is SGHDT and CDR2 YYEEEE. The trim removed 4 bases at V and 8 bases at J, leaving 7 bases unmatched. The CDR3 consists of 13 residues.